This T cell receptor (beta chain) is drawn from a study of cytomegalovirus exposure and HLA in healthy donors. Overall study findings and caveats: The presence/absence work took it that sequencing depth was about the same across donors. Follow-up analysis later connected one missense variant in DCLRE1C with trimming of TCR beta V- and J-genes.

The study ran its PCR with 60 Vbeta and 13 Jbeta primers. Sequencing was performed with immunoSEQ multiplex PCR; in TCRdb, only in-frame clones are kept and a portion is missing. The sample has 80,000 to 95,000 clones, and its top ten clones hold over 15%. On this clone: The antigen remains undetermined.

These donors counted as nominally healthy when sampled, but unrecorded immune exposures were likely. Trimming at V came to 5 bases and at J to 6 bases, leaving 9 bases not matched to a gene. Germline V CDR1 and CDR2: ENHRY, SYGVKD. The CDR3 is 14 residues long. The gene calls are TRBV10-3 and TRBJ1-1, with 7 positions matching TRBD1. The sequence was collected from a man in his fifties in good health and CMV-seropositive. The sequenced sample consisted of PBMCs. CDR3 nucleotide sequence: TGTGCCATCAGTACTCGCGTGGGACAGCCTGAAGCTTTCTTT. The encoded protein is CAISTRVGQPEAFF.